This T cell receptor beta chain derives from a study of vaccination effects on CD4 cells after COVID-19. Looking at the study overall: Convalescent patients (n = two) were sampled 16 days and one week prevaccination.

Study observations and caveats: Among infection- and vaccine-induced clones, marked clonal contraction occurred late after vaccination. The study, lacking early post-infection timepoints, had few convalescent patients.

As to this clone: As yet, its antigen is unknown.

In the ViraFEST assay, antigen-specific CD4+ clonotypes were identified by expansion after peptide-pool stimulation. It was after approximately 11 days of culture that CD4+ T cells were isolated. Documented for the person is a PCR-confirmed SARS-CoV-2 infection occurring between March and December 2020. Wells of more than 1.5 million PBMC each were grown with about 9.8 IU/ml IL-2 and approximately 9.6 ug/ml peptides. Germline V gene sequence: CDR1 SGHRS, CDR2 YFSETQ. Trimming took off 3 bases at V and 3 bases at J, with 16 bases between the two ends. CDR3 length equals 16 residues. The repertoire was sequenced with immunoSEQ multiplex PCR; TCRdb's copy has only in-frame clones and lacks some. The data contain about 45,000 clones, about 68% of them singletons.

The sample was CD4+ T cells from PBMCs cultured with a peptide pool, taken before COVID-19 vaccination. This receptor was obtained from a human donor who had a prior SARS-CoV-2 infection. The chain combines TRBV5-1 with TRBJ2-4, with TRBD1 as a possible D gene (6 bases). The DNA of the CDR3 is TGCGCCAGCAGCTCGTCGCAGGGGAATGTCAAAAACATTCAGTACTTC. Translation gives CASSSSQGNVKNIQYF.